This TCR beta chain was identified in a study of shared clonotypes between healthy human individuals. Study-wide findings and caveats: Naive subsets usually exceeded memory subsets in estimated richness.

V was clipped by 0 bases and J by 5 bases; unmatched bases: 1. This CDR3 is built from 14 residues. CDR1 MNHEY and CDR2 SVGAGI come from the germline V gene. Of note for this clone: The antigen remains unidentified.

The repertoire was sequenced with immunoSEQ multiplex PCR; TCRdb's copy has only in-frame clones and lacks some. Here the sample spans fewer than 1.6 million clones, 98% being singletons. The TCR comes from a man aged 25 to 45 in good health. The sample taken for sequencing was naive CD4+ T cells sorted from blood. Sample subset: CD45RA+ positively selected. This chain uses TRBV6-5 with TRBJ1-3; 7 bases are shared with TRBD1. CDR3 coding DNA: TGTGCCAGCAGTTACTCGGGACAGCGAAACACCATATATTTT. It codes for CASSYSGQRNTIYF.